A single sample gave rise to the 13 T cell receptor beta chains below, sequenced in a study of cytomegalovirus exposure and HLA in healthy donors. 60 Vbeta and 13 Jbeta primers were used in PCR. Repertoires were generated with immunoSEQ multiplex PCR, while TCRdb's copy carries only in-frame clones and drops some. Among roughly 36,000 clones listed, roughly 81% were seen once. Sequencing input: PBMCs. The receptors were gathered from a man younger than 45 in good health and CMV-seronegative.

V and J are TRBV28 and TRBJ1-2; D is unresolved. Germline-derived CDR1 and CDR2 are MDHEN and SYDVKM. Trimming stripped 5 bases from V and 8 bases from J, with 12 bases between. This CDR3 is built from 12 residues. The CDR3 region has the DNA TGTGCCAGCAGTGGAGGGCTGGAGGGCTACACCTTC. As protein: CASSGGLEGYTF.

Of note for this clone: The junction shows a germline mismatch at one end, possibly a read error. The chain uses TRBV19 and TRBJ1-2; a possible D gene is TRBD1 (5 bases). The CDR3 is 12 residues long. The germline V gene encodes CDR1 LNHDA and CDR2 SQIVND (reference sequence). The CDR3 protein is CASSTRAYGYPF. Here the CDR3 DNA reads TGTGCCAGTAGTACCAGGGCCTATGGCTACCCCTTC.

CDR3 coding DNA: TGTGCCAGCAGCCCGAGCGGGGTCGGCACTGAAGCTTTCTTT. Its translation is CASSPSGVGTEAFF. The V and J genes are TRBV7-9 and TRBJ1-1; D remains ambiguous. V dropped 5 bases and J dropped 4 bases, with 14 bases sitting between them. In germline, CDR1 is SEHNR, CDR2 FQNEAQ (reference sequence). There are 14 residues in the CDR3.

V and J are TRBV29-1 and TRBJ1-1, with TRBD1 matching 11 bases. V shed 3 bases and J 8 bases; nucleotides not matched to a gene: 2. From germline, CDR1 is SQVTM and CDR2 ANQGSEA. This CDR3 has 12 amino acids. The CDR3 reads CSVDGTGGEAFF. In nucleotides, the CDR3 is TGCAGCGTTGATGGGACAGGGGGGGAAGCTTTCTTT. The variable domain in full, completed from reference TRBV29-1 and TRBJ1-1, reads SAVISQKPSRDICQRGTSLTIQCQVDSQVTMMFWYRQQPGQSLTLIATANQGSEATYESGFVIDKFPISRPNLTFSTLTVSNMSPEDSSIYLCSVDGTGGEAFFGQGTRLTVV.

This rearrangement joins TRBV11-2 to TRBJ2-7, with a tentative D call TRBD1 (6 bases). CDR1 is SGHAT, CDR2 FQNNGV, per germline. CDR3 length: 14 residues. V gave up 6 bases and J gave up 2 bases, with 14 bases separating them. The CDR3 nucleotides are TGTGCCAGCAGACGCCCGGGACAAGCCTACGAGCAGTACTTC. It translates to CASRRPGQAYEQYF.

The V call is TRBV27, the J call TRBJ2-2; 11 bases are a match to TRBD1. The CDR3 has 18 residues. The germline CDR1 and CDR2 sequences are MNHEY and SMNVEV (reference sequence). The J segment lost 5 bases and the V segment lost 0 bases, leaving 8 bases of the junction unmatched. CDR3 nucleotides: TGTGCCAGCAGTTTATCCCCTTGGACAGGGGGCGAAACCGGGGAGCTGTTTTTT. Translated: CASSLSPWTGGETGELFF.

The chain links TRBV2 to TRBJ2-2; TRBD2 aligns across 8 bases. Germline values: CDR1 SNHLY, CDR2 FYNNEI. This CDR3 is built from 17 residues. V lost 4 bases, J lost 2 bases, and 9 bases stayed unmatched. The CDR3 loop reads CASSAGGMGLNTGELFF. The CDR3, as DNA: TGTGCCAGCAGTGCGGGAGGGATGGGACTTAACACCGGGGAGCTGTTTTTT. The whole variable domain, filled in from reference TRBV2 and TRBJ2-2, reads EPEVTQTPSHQVTQMGQEVILRCVPISNHLYFYWYRQILGQKVEFLVSFYNNEISEKSEIFDDQFSVERPDGSNFTLKIRSTKLEDSAMYFCASSAGGMGLNTGELFFGEGSRLTVL.

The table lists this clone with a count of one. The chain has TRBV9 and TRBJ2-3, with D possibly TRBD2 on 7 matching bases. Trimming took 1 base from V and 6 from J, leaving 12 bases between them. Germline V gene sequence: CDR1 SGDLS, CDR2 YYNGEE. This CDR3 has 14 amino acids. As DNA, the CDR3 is TGTGCCAGCAGCGTAAAGGGGGGGGGCGATACGCAGTATTTT. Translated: CASSVKGGGDTQYF.

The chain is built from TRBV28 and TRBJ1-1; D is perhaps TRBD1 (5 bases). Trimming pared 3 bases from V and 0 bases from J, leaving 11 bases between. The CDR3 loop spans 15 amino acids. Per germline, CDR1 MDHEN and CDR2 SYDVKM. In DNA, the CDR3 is TGTGCCAGCAGTTTCATGGAGGGACTGAACACTGAAGCTTTCTTT. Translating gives CASSFMEGLNTEAFF.

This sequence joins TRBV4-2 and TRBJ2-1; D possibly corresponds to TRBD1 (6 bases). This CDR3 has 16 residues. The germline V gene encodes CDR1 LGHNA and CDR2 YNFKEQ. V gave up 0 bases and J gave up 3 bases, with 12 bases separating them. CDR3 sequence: CASSQEPRDNYNEQFF. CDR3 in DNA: TGTGCCAGCAGCCAAGAACCGAGGGACAACTACAATGAGCAGTTCTTC.

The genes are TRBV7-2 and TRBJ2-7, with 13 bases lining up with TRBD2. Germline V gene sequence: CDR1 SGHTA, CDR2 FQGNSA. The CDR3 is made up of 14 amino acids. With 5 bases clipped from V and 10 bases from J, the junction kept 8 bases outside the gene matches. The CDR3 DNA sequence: TGTGCCAGCAGCCCCGGACTAGCGGGAGTTGTTCAGTACTTC. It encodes CASSPGLAGVVQYF.

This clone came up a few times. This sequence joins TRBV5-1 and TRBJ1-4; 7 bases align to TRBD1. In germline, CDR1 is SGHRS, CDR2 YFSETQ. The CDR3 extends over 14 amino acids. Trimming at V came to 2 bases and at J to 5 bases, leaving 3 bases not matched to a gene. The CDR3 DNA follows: TGCGCCAGCAGCTTAGCACAGGGGAATGAAAAACTGTTTTTT. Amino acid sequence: CASSLAQGNEKLFF.

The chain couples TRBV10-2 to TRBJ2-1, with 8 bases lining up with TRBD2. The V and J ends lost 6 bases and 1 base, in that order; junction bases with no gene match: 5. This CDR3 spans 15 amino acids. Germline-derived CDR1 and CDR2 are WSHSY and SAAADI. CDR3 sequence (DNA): TGCGCCAGCAGAGCCGTAGCGGGATCCTACAATGAGCAGTTCTTC. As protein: CASRAVAGSYNEQFF.